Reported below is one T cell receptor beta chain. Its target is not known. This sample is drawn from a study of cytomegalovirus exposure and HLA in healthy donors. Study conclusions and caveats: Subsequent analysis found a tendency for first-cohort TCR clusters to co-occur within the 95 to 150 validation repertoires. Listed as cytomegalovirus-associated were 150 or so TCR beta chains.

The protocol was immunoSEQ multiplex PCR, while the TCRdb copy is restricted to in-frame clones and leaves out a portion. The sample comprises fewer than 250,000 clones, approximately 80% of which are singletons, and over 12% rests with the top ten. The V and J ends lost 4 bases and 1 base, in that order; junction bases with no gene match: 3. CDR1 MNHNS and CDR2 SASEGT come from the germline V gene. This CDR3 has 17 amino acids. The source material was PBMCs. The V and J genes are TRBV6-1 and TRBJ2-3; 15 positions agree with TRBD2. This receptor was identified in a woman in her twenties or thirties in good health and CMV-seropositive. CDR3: CASSGGLAGGGTDTQYF. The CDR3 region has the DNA TGTGCCAGCAGTGGGGGACTAGCGGGAGGCGGCACAGATACGCAGTATTTT.